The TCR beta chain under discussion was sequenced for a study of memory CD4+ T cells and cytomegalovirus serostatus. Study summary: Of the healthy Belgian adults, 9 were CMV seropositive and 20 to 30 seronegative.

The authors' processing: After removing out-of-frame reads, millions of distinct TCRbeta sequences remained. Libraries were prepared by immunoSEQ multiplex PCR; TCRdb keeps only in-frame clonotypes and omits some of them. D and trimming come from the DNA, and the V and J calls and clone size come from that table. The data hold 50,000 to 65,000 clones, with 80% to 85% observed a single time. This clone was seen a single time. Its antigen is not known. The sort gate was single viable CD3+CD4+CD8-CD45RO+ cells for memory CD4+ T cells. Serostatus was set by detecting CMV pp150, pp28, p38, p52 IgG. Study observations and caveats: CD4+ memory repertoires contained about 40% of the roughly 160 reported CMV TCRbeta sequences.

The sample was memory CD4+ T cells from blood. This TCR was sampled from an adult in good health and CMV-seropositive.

The chain's CDR3 is CSAGLPDTQYF. The CDR3, as DNA: TGCAGTGCTGGTTTGCCAGATACGCAGTATTTT. The chain uses TRBV20-1 and TRBJ2-3; D remains unclear. V gave up 5 bases and J gave up 4 bases, with 7 bases separating them. The CDR3 covers 11 residues. Germline CDR1 and CDR2: DFQATT and SNEGSKA (reference sequence).